Described below is a single T cell receptor (beta chain) sequence and its context. What it binds is not known. Sequencing was performed with immunoSEQ multiplex PCR; in TCRdb, only in-frame clones are kept and a portion is missing. In the table there are fewer than 30,000 clones, about four fifths of which are singletons. Relapse after autologous stem cell transplantation occurred in every patient, and brentuximab vedotin exposure varied. The study recorded best responses of complete response, partial response or progressive disease. This record comes from a study of PD-1 blockade in classical Hodgkin lymphoma. Findings of the study overall: Individuals who commenced nivolumab within less than 1 year of ASCT were excluded. Newly diagnosed patients were said to have less baseline TCR diversity than healthy donors did.

Trimming shortened V by 1 base and J by 5 bases, and 12 bases separated the two germline ends. Per germline, CDR1 SGDLS and CDR2 YYNGEE. The CDR3 has 14 residues. The chain combines TRBV9 with TRBJ2-5, with D possibly being TRBD1 (5 bases). The clonotype originates from a human donor with classical Hodgkin lymphoma. The sequences come from peripheral blood mononuclear cells (PBMCs), collected before the second cycle of nivolumab. The chain's CDR3 is CASSVSGQVETQYF. The CDR3 bases are TGTGCCAGCAGCGTATCAGGGCAGGTGGAGACCCAGTACTTC.